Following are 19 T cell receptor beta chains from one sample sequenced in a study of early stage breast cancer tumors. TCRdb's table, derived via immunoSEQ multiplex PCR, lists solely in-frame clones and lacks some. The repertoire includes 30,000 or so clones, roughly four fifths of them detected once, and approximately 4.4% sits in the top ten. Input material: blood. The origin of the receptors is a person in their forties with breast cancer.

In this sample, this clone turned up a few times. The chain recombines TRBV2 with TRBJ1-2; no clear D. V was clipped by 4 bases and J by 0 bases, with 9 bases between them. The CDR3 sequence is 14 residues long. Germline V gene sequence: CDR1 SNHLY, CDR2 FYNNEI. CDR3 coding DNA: TGTGCCAGCAGTGTAGCGGGAGCTAACTATGGCTACACCTTC. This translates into CASSVAGANYGYTF.

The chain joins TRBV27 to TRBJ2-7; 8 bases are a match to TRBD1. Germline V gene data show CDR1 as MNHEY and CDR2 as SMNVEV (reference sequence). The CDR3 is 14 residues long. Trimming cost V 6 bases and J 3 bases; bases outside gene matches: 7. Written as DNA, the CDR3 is TGTGCCAGCAGAAGCCGGGACAGGAGCTACGAGCAGTACTTC. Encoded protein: CASRSRDRSYEQYF.

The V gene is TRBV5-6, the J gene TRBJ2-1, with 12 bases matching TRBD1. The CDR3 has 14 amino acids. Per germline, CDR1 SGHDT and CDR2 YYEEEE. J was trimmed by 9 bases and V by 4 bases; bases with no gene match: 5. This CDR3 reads CASSRDRGLGEQFF. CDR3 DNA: TGTGCCAGCAGCAGGGACAGGGGGCTGGGTGAGCAGTTCTTC.

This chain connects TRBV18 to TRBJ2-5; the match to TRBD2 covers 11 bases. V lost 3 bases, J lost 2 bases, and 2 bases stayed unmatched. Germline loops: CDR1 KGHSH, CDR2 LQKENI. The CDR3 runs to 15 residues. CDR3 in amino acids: CASSPGLAAQETQYF. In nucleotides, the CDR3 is TGTGCCAGCTCACCGGGACTAGCGGCTCAAGAGACCCAGTACTTC.

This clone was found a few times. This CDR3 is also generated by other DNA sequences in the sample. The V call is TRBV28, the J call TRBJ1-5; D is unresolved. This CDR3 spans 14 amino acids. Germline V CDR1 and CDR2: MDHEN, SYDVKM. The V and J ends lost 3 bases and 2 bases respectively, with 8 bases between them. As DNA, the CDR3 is TGTGCCAGCAGTTTGAGGTGGGGCAATCAGCCCCAGCATTTT. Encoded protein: CASSLRWGNQPQHF.

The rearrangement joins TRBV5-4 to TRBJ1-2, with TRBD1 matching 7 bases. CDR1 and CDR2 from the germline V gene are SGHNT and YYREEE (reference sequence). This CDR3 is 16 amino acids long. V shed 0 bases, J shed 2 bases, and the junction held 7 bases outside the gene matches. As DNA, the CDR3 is TGTGCCAGCAGCTTGGGGCTAGGGGGCGCGAACTATGGCTACACCTTC. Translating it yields CASSLGLGGANYGYTF.

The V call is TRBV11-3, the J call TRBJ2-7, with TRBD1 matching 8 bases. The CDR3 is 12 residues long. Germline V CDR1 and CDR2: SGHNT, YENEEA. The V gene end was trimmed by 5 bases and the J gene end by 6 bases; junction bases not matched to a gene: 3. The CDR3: CASSLTGGEQYF. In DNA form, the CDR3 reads TGTGCCAGCAGCCTCACAGGGGGCGAGCAGTACTTC.

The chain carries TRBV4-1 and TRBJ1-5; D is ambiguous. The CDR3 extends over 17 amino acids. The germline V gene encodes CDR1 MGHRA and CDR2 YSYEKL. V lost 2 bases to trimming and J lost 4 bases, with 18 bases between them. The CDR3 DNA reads TGCGCCAGCAGCCAATTGGACTTATTGCCCACTAATCAGCCCCAGCATTTT. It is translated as CASSQLDLLPTNQPQHF.

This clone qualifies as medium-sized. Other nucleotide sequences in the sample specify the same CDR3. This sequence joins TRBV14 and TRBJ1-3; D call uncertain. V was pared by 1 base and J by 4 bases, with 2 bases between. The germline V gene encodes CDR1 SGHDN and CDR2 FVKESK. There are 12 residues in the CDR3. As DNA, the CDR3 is TGTGCCAGCAGCCAAGGGGGAAACACCATATATTTT. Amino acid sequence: CASSQGGNTIYF.

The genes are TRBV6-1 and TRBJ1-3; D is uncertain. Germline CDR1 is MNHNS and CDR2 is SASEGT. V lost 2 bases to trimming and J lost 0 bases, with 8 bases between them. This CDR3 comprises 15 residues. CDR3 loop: CASSERTDSGNTIYF. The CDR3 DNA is TGTGCCAGCAGTGAAAGAACAGACTCTGGAAACACCATATATTTT.

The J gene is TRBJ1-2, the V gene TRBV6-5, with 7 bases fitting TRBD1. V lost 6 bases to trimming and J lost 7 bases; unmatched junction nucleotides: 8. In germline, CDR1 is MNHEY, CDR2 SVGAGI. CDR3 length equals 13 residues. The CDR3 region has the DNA TGTGCCAGCAGCCCCGACAGGGAACTTGGCTACACCTTC. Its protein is CASSPDRELGYTF.

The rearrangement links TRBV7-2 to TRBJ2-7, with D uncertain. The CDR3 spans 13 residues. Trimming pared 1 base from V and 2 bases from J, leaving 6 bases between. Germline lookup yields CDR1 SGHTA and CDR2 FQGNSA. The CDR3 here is CASSLDLPYEQYF. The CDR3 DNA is TGTGCCAGCAGCTTAGACCTCCCCTACGAGCAGTACTTC.

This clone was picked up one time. CDR3 residues: CASSSDPGQPNEKLFF. The CDR3 coding sequence is TGCGCCAGCAGCTCCGATCCGGGACAGCCTAATGAAAAACTGTTTTTT. V gene TRBV5-1 combines with J gene TRBJ1-4; TRBD1 agrees at 7 bases. The CDR3 is 16 residues long. The V and J ends lost 3 bases and 3 bases, in that order; junction bases with no gene match: 8. Germline V CDR1 and CDR2: SGHRS, YFSETQ.

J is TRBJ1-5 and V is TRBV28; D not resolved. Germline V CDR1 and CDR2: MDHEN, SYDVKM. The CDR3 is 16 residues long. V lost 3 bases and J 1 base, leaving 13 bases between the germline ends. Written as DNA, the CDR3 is TGTGCCAGCAGTTTTTTAGGGAGGAGGAGCAATCAGCCCCAGCATTTT. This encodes CASSFLGRRSNQPQHF.

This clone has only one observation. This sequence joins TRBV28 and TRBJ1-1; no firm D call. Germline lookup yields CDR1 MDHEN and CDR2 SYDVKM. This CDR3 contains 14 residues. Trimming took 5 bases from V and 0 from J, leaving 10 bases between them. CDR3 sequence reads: CASSGRRVNTEAFF. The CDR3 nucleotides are TGTGCCAGCAGTGGGCGTAGAGTGAACACTGAAGCTTTCTTT.

The CDR3 DNA reads as TGTGCCAGCAGCTTAGGGGCGGGAGGAACAGATGAGCAGTTCTTC. Protein: CASSLGAGGTDEQFF. This rearrangement joins TRBV7-9 to TRBJ2-1; TRBD2 matches 8 bases. Germline trimming cut 1 base from V and 8 bases from J; bases unmatched to any gene: 7. Germline V gene sequence: CDR1 SEHNR, CDR2 FQNEAQ (reference sequence). The CDR3 totals 15 residues.

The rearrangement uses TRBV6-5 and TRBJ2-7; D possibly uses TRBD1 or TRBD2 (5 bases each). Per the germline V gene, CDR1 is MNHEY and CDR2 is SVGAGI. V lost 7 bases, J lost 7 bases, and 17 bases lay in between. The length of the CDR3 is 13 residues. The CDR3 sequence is CASKPSGTWEQYF. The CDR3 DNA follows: TGTGCCAGCAAACCTTCCGGGACGTGGGAGCAGTACTTC.

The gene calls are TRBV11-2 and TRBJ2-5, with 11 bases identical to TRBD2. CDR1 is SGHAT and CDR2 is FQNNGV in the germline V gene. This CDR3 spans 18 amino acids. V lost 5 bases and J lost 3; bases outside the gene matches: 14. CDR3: CASSLAGGLAALEETQYF. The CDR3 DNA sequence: TGTGCCAGCAGCCTCGCGGGGGGACTAGCGGCTCTAGAAGAGACCCAGTACTTC.

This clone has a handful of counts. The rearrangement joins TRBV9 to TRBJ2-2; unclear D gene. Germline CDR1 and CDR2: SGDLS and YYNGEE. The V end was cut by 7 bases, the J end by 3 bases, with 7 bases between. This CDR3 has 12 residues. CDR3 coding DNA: TGTGCCAGCGGCCGGGACACCGGGGAGCTGTTTTTT. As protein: CASGRDTGELFF.